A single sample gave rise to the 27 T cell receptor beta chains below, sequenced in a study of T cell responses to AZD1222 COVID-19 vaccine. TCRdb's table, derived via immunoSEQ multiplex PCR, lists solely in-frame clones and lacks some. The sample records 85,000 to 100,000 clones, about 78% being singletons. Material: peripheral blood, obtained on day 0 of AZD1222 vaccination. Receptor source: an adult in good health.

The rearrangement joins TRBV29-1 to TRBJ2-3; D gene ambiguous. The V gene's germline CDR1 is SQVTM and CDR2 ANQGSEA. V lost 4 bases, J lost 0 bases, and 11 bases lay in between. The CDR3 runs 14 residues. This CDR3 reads CSVVEVPSTDTQYF. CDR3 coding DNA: TGCAGCGTTGTTGAGGTTCCTAGCACAGATACGCAGTATTTT.

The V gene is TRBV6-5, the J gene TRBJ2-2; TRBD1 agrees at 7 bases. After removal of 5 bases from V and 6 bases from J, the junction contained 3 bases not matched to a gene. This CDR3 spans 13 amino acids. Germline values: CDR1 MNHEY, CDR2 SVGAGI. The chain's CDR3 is CASSQDRPGELFF. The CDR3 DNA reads TGTGCCAGCAGTCAGGACAGGCCCGGGGAGCTGTTTTTT.

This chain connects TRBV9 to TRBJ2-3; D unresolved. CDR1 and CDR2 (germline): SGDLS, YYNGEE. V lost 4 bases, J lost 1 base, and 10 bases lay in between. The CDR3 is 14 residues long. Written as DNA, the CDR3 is TGTGCCAGCAGCCCAGGACCGGGCACAGATACGCAGTATTTT. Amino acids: CASSPGPGTDTQYF.

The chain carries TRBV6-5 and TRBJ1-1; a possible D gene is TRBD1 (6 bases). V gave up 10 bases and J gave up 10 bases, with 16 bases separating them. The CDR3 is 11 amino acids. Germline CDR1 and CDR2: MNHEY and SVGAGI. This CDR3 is CATVYGQLAFF. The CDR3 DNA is TGTGCCACGGTGTATGGACAGTTAGCTTTCTTT.

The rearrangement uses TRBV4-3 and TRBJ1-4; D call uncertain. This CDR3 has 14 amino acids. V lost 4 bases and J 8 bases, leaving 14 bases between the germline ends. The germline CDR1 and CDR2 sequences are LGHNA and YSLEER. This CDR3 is CASSLTAGGEKLFF. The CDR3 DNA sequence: TGCGCCAGCAGCCTAACGGCCGGAGGGGAAAAACTGTTTTTT.

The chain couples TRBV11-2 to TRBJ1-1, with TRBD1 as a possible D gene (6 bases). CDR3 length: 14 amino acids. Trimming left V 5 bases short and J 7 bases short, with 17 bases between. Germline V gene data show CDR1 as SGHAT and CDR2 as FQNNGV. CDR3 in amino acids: CASSVQGMVVEAFF. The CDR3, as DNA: TGTGCCAGCAGCGTACAGGGAATGGTGGTTGAAGCTTTCTTT.

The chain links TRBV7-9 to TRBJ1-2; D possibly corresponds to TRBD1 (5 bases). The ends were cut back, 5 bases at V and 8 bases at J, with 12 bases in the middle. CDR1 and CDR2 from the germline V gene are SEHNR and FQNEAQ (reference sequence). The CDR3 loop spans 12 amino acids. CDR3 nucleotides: TGTGCCAGCAGCAAACCAGGGAGCGGCTACACCTTC. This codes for CASSKPGSGYTF. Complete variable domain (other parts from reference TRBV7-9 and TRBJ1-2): DTGVSQNPRHKITKRGQNVTFRCDPISEHNRLYWYRQTLGQGPEFLTYFQNEAQLEKSRLLSDRFSAERPKGSFSTLEIQRTEQGDSAMYLCASSKPGSGYTFGSGTRLTVV.

The CDR3 here is CASSWQETQYF. The DNA of the CDR3 is TGTGCCAGCAGCTGGCAAGAGACCCAGTACTTC. This rearrangement joins TRBV5-6 to TRBJ2-5, with D unresolved. Trimming took 3 bases from V and 2 from J, leaving 2 bases between them. Germline loops: CDR1 SGHDT, CDR2 YYEEEE. This CDR3 has 11 amino acids.

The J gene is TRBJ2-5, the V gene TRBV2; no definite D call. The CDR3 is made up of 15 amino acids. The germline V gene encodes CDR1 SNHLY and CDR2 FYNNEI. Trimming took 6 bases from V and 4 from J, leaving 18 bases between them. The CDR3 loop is CASRHPAIRRETQYF. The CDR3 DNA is TGTGCCAGCAGACACCCCGCGATTAGGAGAGAGACCCAGTACTTC. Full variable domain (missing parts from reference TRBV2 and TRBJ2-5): EPEVTQTPSHQVTQMGQEVILRCVPISNHLYFYWYRQILGQKVEFLVSFYNNEISEKSEIFDDQFSVERPDGSNFTLKIRSTKLEDSAMYFCASRHPAIRRETQYFGPGTRLLVL.

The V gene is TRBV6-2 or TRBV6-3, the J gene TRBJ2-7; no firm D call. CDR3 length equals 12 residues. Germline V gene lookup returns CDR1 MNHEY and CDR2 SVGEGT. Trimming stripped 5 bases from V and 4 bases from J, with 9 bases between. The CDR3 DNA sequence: TGTGCCAGCAGTGCCTCCAATTACGAGCAGTACTTC. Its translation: CASSASNYEQYF.

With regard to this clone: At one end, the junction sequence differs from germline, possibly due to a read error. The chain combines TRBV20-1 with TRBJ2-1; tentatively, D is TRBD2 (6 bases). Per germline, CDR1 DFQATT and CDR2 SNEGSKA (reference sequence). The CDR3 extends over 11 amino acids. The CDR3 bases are TGCAGTGCTAGGGTGGACTACAGGCCGCTCTTC. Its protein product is CSARVDYRPLF.

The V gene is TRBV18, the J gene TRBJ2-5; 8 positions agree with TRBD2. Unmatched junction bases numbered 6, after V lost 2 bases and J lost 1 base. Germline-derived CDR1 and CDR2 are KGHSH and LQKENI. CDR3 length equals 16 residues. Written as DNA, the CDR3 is TGTGCCAGCTCACCATGGGTAGCGGGACCCCAAGAGACCCAGTACTTC. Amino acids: CASSPWVAGPQETQYF. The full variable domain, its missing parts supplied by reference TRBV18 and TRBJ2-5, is NAGVMQNPRHLVRRRGQEARLRCSPMKGHSHVYWYRQLPEEGLKFMVYLQKENIIDESGMPKERFSAEFPKEGPSILRIQQVVRGDSAAYFCASSPWVAGPQETQYFGPGTRLLVL.

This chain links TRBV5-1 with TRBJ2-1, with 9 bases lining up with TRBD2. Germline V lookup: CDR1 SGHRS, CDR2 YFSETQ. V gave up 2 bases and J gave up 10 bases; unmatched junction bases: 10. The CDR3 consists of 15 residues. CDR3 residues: CASSFGAGGGREQFF. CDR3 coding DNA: TGCGCCAGCAGCTTCGGAGCGGGAGGCGGACGGGAGCAGTTCTTC. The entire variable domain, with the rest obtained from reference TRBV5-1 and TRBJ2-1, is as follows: KAGVTQTPRYLIKTRGQQVTLSCSPISGHRSVSWYQQTPGQGLQFLFEYFSETQRNKGNFPGRFSGRQFSNSRSEMNVSTLELGDSALYLCASSFGAGGGREQFFGPGTRLTVL.

The CDR3 sequence is CAISESKGTSGELFF. CDR3 nucleotides: TGTGCCATCAGTGAGTCGAAAGGGACGTCCGGGGAGCTGTTTTTT. This chain connects TRBV10-3 to TRBJ2-2; possibly TRBD1 or TRBD2 for D (5 bases each). V lost 0 bases and J lost 6, with 11 bases in between. CDR1 and CDR2 from the germline V gene are ENHRY and SYGVKD. The CDR3 contains 15 residues.

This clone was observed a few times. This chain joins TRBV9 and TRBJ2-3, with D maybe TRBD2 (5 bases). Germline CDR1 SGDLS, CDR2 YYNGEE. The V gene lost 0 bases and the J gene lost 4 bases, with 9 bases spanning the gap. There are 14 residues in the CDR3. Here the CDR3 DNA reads TGTGCCAGCAGCGTAGTACCACTAGCAGATACGCAGTATTTT. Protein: CASSVVPLADTQYF.

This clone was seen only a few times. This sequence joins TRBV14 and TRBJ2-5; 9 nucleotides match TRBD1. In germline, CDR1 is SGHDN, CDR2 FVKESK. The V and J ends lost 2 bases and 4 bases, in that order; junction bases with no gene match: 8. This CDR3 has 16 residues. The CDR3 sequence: CASSQLQGATVETQYF. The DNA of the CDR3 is TGTGCCAGCAGCCAACTACAGGGGGCGACGGTAGAGACCCAGTACTTC.

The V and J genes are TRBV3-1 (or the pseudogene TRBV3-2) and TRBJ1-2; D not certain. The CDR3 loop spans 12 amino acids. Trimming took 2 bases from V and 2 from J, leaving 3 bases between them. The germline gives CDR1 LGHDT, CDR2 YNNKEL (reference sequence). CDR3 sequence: CASSQYNYGYTF. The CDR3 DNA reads TGTGCCAGCAGCCAATACAACTATGGCTACACCTTC.

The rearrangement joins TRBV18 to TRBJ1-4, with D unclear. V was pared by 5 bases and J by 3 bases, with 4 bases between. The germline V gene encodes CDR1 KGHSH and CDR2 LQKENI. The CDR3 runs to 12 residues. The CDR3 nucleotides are TGTGCCAGCTCATCTTCTAATGAAAAACTGTTTTTT. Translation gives CASSSSNEKLFF.

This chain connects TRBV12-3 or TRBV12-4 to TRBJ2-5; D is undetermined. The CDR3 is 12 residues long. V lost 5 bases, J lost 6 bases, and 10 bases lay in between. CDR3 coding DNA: TGTGCCAGCAGTATGGGTCGAAAGACCCAGTACTTC. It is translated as CASSMGRKTQYF.

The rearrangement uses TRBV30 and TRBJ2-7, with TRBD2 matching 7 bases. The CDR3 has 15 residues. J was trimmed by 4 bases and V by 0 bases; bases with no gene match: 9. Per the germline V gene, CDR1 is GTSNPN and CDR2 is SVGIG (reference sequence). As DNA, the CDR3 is TGTGCCTGGAGTGTACGGGGGAGGGGTTGGTACGAGCAGTACTTC. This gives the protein CAWSVRGRGWYEQYF. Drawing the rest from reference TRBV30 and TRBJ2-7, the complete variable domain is SQTIHQWPATLVQPVGSPLSLECTVEGTSNPNLYWYRQAAGRGLQLLFYSVGIGQISSEVPQNLSASRPQDRQFILSSKKLLLSDSGFYLCAWSVRGRGWYEQYFGPGTRLTVT.

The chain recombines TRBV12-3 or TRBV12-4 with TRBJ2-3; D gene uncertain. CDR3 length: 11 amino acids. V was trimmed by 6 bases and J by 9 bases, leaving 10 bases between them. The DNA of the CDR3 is TGTGCCAGCAGCAGACTTAGGACGCAGTATTTT. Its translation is CASSRLRTQYF.

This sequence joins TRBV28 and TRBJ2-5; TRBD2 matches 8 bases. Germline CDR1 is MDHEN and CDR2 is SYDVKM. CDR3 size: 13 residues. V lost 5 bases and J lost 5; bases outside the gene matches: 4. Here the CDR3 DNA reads TGTGCCAGCAGTAAACCGGGAGGGGAGACCCAGTACTTC. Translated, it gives CASSKPGGETQYF.

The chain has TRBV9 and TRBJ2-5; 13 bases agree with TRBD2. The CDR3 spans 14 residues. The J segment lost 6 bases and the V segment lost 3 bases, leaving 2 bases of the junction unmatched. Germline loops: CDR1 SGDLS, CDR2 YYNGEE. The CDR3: CASSGTSGRQTQYF. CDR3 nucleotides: TGTGCCAGCAGCGGGACTAGCGGGAGACAGACCCAGTACTTC.

CDR3 loop: CASSAGTGYGEQFF. The DNA for the CDR3 is TGTGCCAGCAGCGCCGGGACAGGGTACGGTGAGCAGTTCTTC. The chain recombines TRBV9 with TRBJ2-1; TRBD1 matches at 9 bases. Trimming took 3 bases from V and 9 from J; bases not matched to a gene: 7. Germline V lookup: CDR1 SGDLS, CDR2 YYNGEE. This CDR3 spans 14 amino acids. The variable domain in full, completed from reference TRBV9 and TRBJ2-1, reads DSGVTQTPKHLITATGQRVTLRCSPRSGDLSVYWYQQSLDQGLQFLIQYYNGEERAKGNILERFSAQQFPDLHSELNLSSLELGDSALYFCASSAGTGYGEQFFGPGTRLTVL.

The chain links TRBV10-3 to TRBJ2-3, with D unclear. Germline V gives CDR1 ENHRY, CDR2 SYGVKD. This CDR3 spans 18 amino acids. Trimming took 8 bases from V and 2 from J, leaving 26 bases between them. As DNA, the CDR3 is TGTGCCATCGAGGATCGGAGAAACTTAGGTCTTCCCACAGATACGCAGTATTTT. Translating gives CAIEDRRNLGLPTDTQYF.

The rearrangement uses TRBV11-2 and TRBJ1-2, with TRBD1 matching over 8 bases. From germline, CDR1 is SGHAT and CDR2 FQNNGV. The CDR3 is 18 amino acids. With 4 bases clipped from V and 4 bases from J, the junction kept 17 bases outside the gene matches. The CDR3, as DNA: TGTGCCAGCAGCTCGCCCGGGACAGGCTTGACGTTGGGCTATGGCTACACCTTC. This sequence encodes CASSSPGTGLTLGYGYTF.

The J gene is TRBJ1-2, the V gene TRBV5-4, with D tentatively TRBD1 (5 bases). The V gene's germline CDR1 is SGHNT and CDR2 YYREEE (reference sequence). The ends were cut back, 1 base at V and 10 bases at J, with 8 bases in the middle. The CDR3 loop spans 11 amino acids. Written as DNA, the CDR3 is TGTGCCAGCAGCTTGAGACAGATCTACACCTTC. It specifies CASSLRQIYTF.